Listed below are T cell receptor beta chains from one sample, sequenced in a study of cytomegalovirus exposure and HLA in healthy donors. TCRdb's copy holds only in-frame clones and misses some; the assay was immunoSEQ multiplex PCR. The sample consists of about 38,000 clones, about nine tenths of them appearing once. Material for sequencing was PBMCs. The receptors were sampled from a woman aged 40 to 55 in good health and CMV-seropositive. Both conserved end residues are part of each CDR3. The order of the fields is V gene, D gene, J gene, CDR3 DNA, CDR3 protein. The D gene is left open where the match is weak.

>TRBV19|-|TRBJ1-3
TGTGCCAGTAGTAACCCGGGGTTGAGCTCTGGAAACACCATATATTTT
CASSNPGLSSGNTIYF
>TRBV21-1|-|TRBJ2-1
TGTGATAAGGGGGTGTCCCAAGATGAGCAGTTCTTC
CDKGVSQDEQFF
>TRBV7-2|-|TRBJ2-5
TGTGCCAGCAGCTTAGGAGGAGGCAGGATCGGAGAGACCCAGTACTTC
CASSLGGGRIGETQYF
>TRBV14|TRBD2|TRBJ2-1
TGTGCCAGCAGCCCGGGACTAGCGGGAAACAATGAGCAGTTCTTC
CASSPGLAGNNEQFF
>TRBV6-4|TRBD2|TRBJ2-3
TGTGCCAGCAGTGAGACTAGCGGGGGGGCCGATACGCAGTATTTT
CASSETSGGADTQYF
>TRBV9|TRBD1|TRBJ2-2
TGTGCCAGCAGCGAGCCTAGACAGGGAGATTATAGAAACACCGGGGAGCTGTTTTTT
CASSEPRQGDYRNTGELFF
>TRBV9|-|TRBJ1-1
TGTGCCAGCAGCCCGGGTGACGGGGGGATCGAAGCTTTCTTT
CASSPGDGGIEAFF
>TRBV29-1|-|TRBJ2-4
TGCAGCGTTGCCGACCCAAGTAGGGAGTGGATTCAGTACTTC
CSVADPSREWIQYF
>TRBV7-2|-|TRBJ2-7
TGTGCCAGCAGCTTAGATTATTCTAGCCTGTACTTC
CASSLDYSSLYF
>TRBV2|-|TRBJ2-7
TGTGCCAGCAGTGAAAGGCGGAGCTACGAGCAGTACTTC
CASSERRSYEQYF
>TRBV6-1|-|TRBJ1-5
TGTGCCAGCAGTGAAAAGGTAGGAGTTGGTAGCAATCAGCCCCAGCATTTT
CASSEKVGVGSNQPQHF
>TRBV11-2|TRBD2|TRBJ2-1
TGTGCCAGCAGCTTAGATTTACTAGCGGGCAACAATGAGCAGTTCTTC
CASSLDLLAGNNEQFF
>TRBV25-1|TRBD1|TRBJ1-6
TGTGCCAGCAGTGAAGATGTTGGAACAGGGGGAAGTTCACCCCTCCACTTT
CASSEDVGTGGSSPLHF
>TRBV5-1|-|TRBJ1-3
TGCGCCAGCAGCCGGGACACAGGAGGAAACACCATATATTTT
CASSRDTGGNTIYF
>TRBV6-1|-|TRBJ1-2
TGTGCCAGCACCGAGGGCGGTGGCGGCTACACCTTC
CASTEGGGGYTF